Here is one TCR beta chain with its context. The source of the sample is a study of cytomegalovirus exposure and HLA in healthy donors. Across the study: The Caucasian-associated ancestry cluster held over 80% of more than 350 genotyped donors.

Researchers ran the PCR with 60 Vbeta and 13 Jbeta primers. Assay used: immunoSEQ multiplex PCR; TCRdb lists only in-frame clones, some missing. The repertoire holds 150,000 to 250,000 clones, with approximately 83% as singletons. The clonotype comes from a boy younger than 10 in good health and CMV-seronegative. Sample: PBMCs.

The CDR3: CASRTYRGLNTEAFF. The CDR3 nucleotides are TGTGCCAGTAGAACGTACAGGGGGTTGAACACTGAAGCTTTCTTT. This chain connects TRBV6-1 to TRBJ1-1; 8 nucleotides agree with TRBD1. Germline V gives CDR1 MNHNS, CDR2 SASEGT. This CDR3 contains 15 residues. The trim removed 9 bases at V and 0 bases at J, leaving 9 bases unmatched.